This record looks at one T cell receptor (beta chain) sequence and its context. What it recognizes is unknown. This CDR3 is built from 15 residues. Germline loops: CDR1 MNHEY, CDR2 SVGAGI. Losses at the gene ends were 2 bases for V and 1 base for J; bases not matched to a gene: 3. In the PCR, 60 Vbeta and 13 Jbeta primers were used. Clones were read by immunoSEQ multiplex PCR, and TCRdb kept only the in-frame ones, dropping some. The sample gives 100,000 or so clones, around 75% of which show up once; around 1.3% is in the top ten. These data are taken from a study of cytomegalovirus exposure and HLA in healthy donors. Study-level findings and limits: Across donors, most TCRs were seen rarely, yet some public ones were widespread.

The genes are TRBV6-5 and TRBJ2-5, with 8 bases aligning to TRBD2. The sequenced material came from PBMCs. This TCR came from a man aged 35 to 55 in good health and CMV-seronegative. The CDR3 reads CASSYVAGFQETQYF. The CDR3 region has the DNA TGTGCCAGCAGTTACGTAGCGGGATTCCAAGAGACCCAGTACTTC.